These 8 T cell receptor beta chains came from one sample sequenced in a study of monozygotic twins with inflammatory bowel disease. TCRdb re-analyzed the 5' RACE reads; it lists each CDR3 protein once, without DNA. This listing includes around 380,000 distinct CDR3 sequences. Material: blood. All receptors come from a human donor with ulcerative colitis or Crohn's disease, or a healthy co-twin of an affected twin (not recorded which).

This chain joins TRBV4-1 and TRBJ2-7; checking the TCRdb D call of TRBD1 is not possible without DNA. Germline V gene data show CDR1 as MGHRA and CDR2 as YSYEKL. The CDR3 is made up of 14 amino acids. The CDR3 sequence is CASSQEGGRSEQYF.

The V call is TRBV4-1, the J call TRBJ1-6; with no DNA, the TCRdb D assignment of TRBD1 cannot be verified. This CDR3 is built from 15 residues. Germline CDR1 is MGHRA and CDR2 is YSYEKL. The CDR3 sequence: CASSQEIDRGSPLHF.

This rearrangement joins TRBV7-9 to TRBJ2-2; TCRdb selects TRBD1, and the lack of DNA leaves this call unchecked. The germline gives CDR1 SEHNR, CDR2 FQNEAQ (reference sequence). The CDR3 runs to 15 residues. CDR3 sequence reads: CASSFRDRGSGELFF.

The V call is TRBV20-1, the J call TRBJ2-1. The germline gives CDR1 DFQATT, CDR2 SNEGSKA (reference sequence). The CDR3 loop spans 16 amino acids. The CDR3 protein is CSARVASAGSYNEQFF.

The chain combines TRBV11-2 with TRBJ2-1; TCRdb designates TRBD2, a call that cannot be tested without DNA. The CDR3 has 18 residues. Germline loops: CDR1 SGHAT, CDR2 FQNNGV. CDR3 sequence reads: CASSSFSSAGVPYNEQFF.

V usage is TRBV12-3 or TRBV12-4 and J usage is TRBJ2-5; TCRdb's assignment of TRBD2 cannot be checked, as there is no DNA. This CDR3 has 18 amino acids. The CDR3 loop is CASSPPGTSGGARETQYF.

V and J are TRBV27 and TRBJ2-7; TCRdb selects TRBD2, and the lack of DNA leaves this call unchecked. CDR1 is MNHEY and CDR2 is SMNVEV in the germline V gene (reference sequence). The CDR3 sequence is 18 residues long. This chain's CDR3 is CASSLRTSGSLFPYEQYF.

The chain links TRBV3-1 to TRBJ1-2. The CDR3 covers 15 residues. Germline loops: CDR1 LGHDT, CDR2 YNNKEL (reference sequence). The CDR3 here is CASKPTGSSGYGYTF.